This TCR beta chain was recovered during a study of blood T cell repertoires in COVID-19. Study in general: Samples of COVID-19 (acute and convalescent) were obtained from the United States, Italy and Spain.

This CDR3 has 13 residues. V shed 5 bases and J shed 0 bases, with 10 bases lying between them. Germline lookup yields CDR1 SQVTM and CDR2 ANQGSEA. Measured with immunoSEQ multiplex PCR; TCRdb has only the in-frame clones, and not every one. This table holds some 87,000 clones, over 75% found once. The chain joins TRBV29-1 to TRBJ1-1, with D possibly being TRBD1 (5 bases). Source material: peripheral blood. This receptor was obtained from an elderly man with active or convalescent COVID-19. CDR3 protein: CSVWAGLNTEAFF. The CDR3 coding sequence is TGCAGCGTTTGGGCGGGGCTGAACACTGAAGCTTTCTTT.